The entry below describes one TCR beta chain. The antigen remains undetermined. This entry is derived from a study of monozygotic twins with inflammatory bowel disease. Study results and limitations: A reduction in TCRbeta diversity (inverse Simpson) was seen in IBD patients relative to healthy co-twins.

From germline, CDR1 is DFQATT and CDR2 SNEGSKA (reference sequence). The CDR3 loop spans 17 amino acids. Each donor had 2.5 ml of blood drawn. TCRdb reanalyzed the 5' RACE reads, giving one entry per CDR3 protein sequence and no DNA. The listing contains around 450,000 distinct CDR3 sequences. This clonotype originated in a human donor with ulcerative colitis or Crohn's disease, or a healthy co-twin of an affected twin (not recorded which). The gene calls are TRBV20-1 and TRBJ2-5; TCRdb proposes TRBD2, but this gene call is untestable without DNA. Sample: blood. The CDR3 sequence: CSARDSGTSVIWETQYF.